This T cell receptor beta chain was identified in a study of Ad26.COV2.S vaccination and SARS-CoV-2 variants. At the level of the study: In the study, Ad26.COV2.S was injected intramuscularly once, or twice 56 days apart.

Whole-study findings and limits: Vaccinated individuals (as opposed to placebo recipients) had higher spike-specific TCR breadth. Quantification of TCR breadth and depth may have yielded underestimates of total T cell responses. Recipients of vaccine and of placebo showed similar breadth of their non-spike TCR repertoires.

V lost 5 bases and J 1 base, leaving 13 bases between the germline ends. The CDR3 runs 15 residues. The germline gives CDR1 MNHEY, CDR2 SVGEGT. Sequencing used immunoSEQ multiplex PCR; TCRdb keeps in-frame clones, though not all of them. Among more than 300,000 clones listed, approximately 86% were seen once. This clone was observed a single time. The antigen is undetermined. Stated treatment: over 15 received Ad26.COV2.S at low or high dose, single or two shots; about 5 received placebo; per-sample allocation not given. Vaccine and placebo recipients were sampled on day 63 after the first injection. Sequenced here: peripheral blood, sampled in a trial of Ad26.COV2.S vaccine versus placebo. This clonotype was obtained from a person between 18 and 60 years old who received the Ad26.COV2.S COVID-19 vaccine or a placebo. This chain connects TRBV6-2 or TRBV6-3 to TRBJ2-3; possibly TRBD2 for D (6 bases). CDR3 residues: CASSATSFGTDTQYF. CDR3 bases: TGTGCCAGCAGTGCGACTAGTTTCGGCACAGATACGCAGTATTTT.